Following are 25 T cell receptor beta chains from one sample sequenced in a study of PD-1 blockade in classical Hodgkin lymphoma. Time point of the sample: cycle 4 day 1 (C4D1), after more than five weeks of nivolumab. Autologous stem cell transplantation was followed by relapse in every patient, and brentuximab vedotin exposure varied. Isolation of CD4+ T cells from thawed PBMCs was performed by magnetic negative selection. The repertoire was sequenced with immunoSEQ multiplex PCR; TCRdb's copy has only in-frame clones and lacks some. Found here are approximately 31,000 clones, roughly four fifths of them singletons; the top ten hold approximately 0.8%. Material: CD4+ T cells from blood, obtained before the fourth cycle of nivolumab. Every receptor here comes from a human donor with classical Hodgkin lymphoma.

CDR3 loop: CASSFWGARNTEAFF. The CDR3 coding sequence is TGTGCCAGCAGTTTTTGGGGGGCGAGGAACACTGAAGCTTTCTTT. The rearrangement uses TRBV27 and TRBJ1-1, with D tentatively TRBD1 (6 bases). CDR3 length equals 15 residues. V lost 3 bases to trimming and J lost 1 base, with 12 bases between them. The germline V gene encodes CDR1 MNHEY and CDR2 SMNVEV (reference sequence).

The rearrangement uses TRBV18 and TRBJ2-7; D unclear. V was shortened by 3 bases and J by 2 bases, with 5 bases between the two germline ends. There are 12 residues in the CDR3. The V gene's germline CDR1 is KGHSH and CDR2 LQKENI. CDR3 in DNA: TGTGCCAGCTCACCCCAGACCTACGAGCAGTACTTC. Encoded protein: CASSPQTYEQYF.

In this sample, this clone turned up once. V usage is TRBV19 and J usage is TRBJ2-7; D could derive from TRBD1 or TRBD2 (5 bases each). This CDR3 has 15 amino acids. CDR1 LNHDA and CDR2 SQIVND come from the germline V gene (reference sequence). V dropped 2 bases and J dropped 4 bases, with 15 bases sitting between them. CDR3 amino acids: CASSIIRDRSYEQYF. As DNA, the CDR3 is TGTGCCAGTAGTATAATCCGGGACCGATCTTACGAGCAGTACTTC.

The chain has TRBV18 and TRBJ1-1; D possibly corresponds to TRBD1 (5 bases). V lost 2 bases and J lost 1, with 11 bases in between. The germline gives CDR1 KGHSH, CDR2 LQKENI. The CDR3 loop spans 15 amino acids. The CDR3: CASSPRSRENTEAFF. In DNA form, the CDR3 reads TGTGCCAGCTCACCAAGGTCCAGGGAGAACACTGAAGCTTTCTTT.

This sequence joins TRBV7-2 and TRBJ2-5; TRBD1 matches 7 bases. CDR3 size: 16 residues. CDR1 is SGHTA and CDR2 is FQGNSA in the germline V gene. V lost 6 bases to trimming and J lost 2 bases; unmatched junction nucleotides: 12. Here the CDR3 reads CASRQLGTVIQETQYF. The CDR3 nucleotides read TGTGCCAGCAGGCAACTCGGGACAGTTATTCAAGAGACCCAGTACTTC.

V is TRBV7-8 and J is TRBJ1-2; 9 nucleotides agree with TRBD1. The germline V gene has CDR1 SGHVS and CDR2 FQNEAQ. The CDR3 sequence is 16 residues long. V lost 0 bases, J lost 4 bases, and 6 bases stayed unmatched. CDR3 amino acids: CASSLAGDRAAYGYTF. CDR3 DNA: TGTGCCAGCAGCTTAGCGGGGGACAGGGCTGCCTATGGCTACACCTTC.

V and J are TRBV19 and TRBJ2-3, with 7 bases lining up with TRBD2. From germline, CDR1 is LNHDA and CDR2 SQIVND (reference sequence). This CDR3 contains 15 residues. Trimming at V came to 5 bases and at J to 2 bases, leaving 7 bases not matched to a gene. In nucleotides, the CDR3 is TGTGCCAGTAGTCTTGGGAGGGGTTACACAGATACGCAGTATTTT. It specifies CASSLGRGYTDTQYF.

This clone was picked up a small number of times. The chain joins TRBV18 to TRBJ1-3; no definite D call. The germline CDR1 and CDR2 sequences are KGHSH and LQKENI. Trimming removed 5 bases from V and 0 bases from J, with 8 bases in between. The CDR3 runs to 14 residues. CDR3 sequence (DNA): TGTGCCAGCTCATCCCCGTTCTCTGGAAACACCATATATTTT. It is translated as CASSSPFSGNTIYF.

This clone has a handful of counts. This chain links TRBV5-4 with TRBJ1-2; TRBD1 is a possible D gene (5 bases). Trimming stripped 4 bases from V and 3 bases from J, with 13 bases between. The CDR3 sequence is 14 residues long. CDR1 is SGHNT, CDR2 YYREEE, per germline (reference sequence). The CDR3 coding sequence is TGTGCCAGCAGCAAACCTCGGGGCGACTATGGCTACACCTTC. Protein: CASSKPRGDYGYTF.

The J gene is TRBJ2-3, the V gene TRBV5-4; D gene uncertain. The ends were cut back, 1 base at V and 1 base at J, with 10 bases in the middle. The CDR3 runs to 15 residues. Germline CDR1 and CDR2: SGHNT and YYREEE (reference sequence). DNA of the CDR3: TGTGCCAGCAGCTTGACAAGGGTCGGCACAGATACGCAGTATTTT. Protein: CASSLTRVGTDTQYF.

V and J are TRBV4-3 and TRBJ1-3, with D possibly being TRBD1 (6 bases). V was clipped by 1 base and J by 2 bases, with 9 bases between them. CDR1 is LGHNA, CDR2 YSLEER, per germline. This CDR3 spans 15 amino acids. The CDR3 here is CASSQVGGPGNTIYF. For the CDR3, the DNA is TGCGCCAGCAGCCAAGTAGGGGGGCCTGGAAACACCATATATTTT.

The chain couples TRBV28 to TRBJ2-7, with D possibly TRBD2 on 6 matching bases. V lost 6 bases and J lost 2, with 17 bases in between. CDR1 MDHEN and CDR2 SYDVKM come from the germline V gene. This CDR3 comprises 15 residues. CDR3 sequence (DNA): TGTGCCAGCAGGTTGGGACTTCAGAAAGCCTACGAGCAGTACTTC. It yields the protein CASRLGLQKAYEQYF.

The chain combines TRBV6-5 with TRBJ2-1; D is ambiguous. Trimming removed 7 bases at V and 6 bases at J, with 16 bases between. The CDR3 runs 14 residues. Germline CDR1 and CDR2: MNHEY and SVGAGI. The CDR3 region is CASTTIGNLNEQFF. The CDR3 bases are TGTGCCAGCACAACTATTGGGAATCTCAATGAGCAGTTCTTC.

The rearrangement links TRBV5-1 to TRBJ2-3; no clear D. The CDR3 runs to 14 residues. Germline CDR1 is SGHRS and CDR2 is YFSETQ. Trimming left V 2 bases short and J 6 bases short, with 13 bases between. CDR3 sequence: CASSLPIHGDTQYF. The CDR3 bases are TGCGCCAGCAGCTTACCCATCCATGGGGATACGCAGTATTTT.

The chain uses TRBV19 and TRBJ2-3; 8 positions match TRBD1. The CDR3 runs 15 residues. The V and J ends lost 2 bases and 4 bases, in that order; junction bases with no gene match: 5. Germline V gene data show CDR1 as LNHDA and CDR2 as SQIVND (reference sequence). CDR3 coding DNA: TGTGCCAGTAGTATACAGGGGACAGGCCCAGATACGCAGTATTTT. It codes for CASSIQGTGPDTQYF. Based on the CDR3 plus reference TRBV19 and TRBJ2-3, the full variable domain is DGGITQSPKYLFRKEGQNVTLSCEQNLNHDAMYWYRQDPGQGLRLIYYSQIVNDFQKGDIAEGYSVSREKKESFPLTVTSAQKNPTAFYLCASSIQGTGPDTQYFGPGTRLTVL.

This sequence joins TRBV6-1 and TRBJ2-7; maybe TRBD2 (6 bases). The CDR3 totals 15 residues. Looked up from germline, CDR1 is MNHNS and CDR2 is SASEGT. The V and J ends lost 2 bases and 2 bases respectively, with 13 bases between them. The CDR3 DNA reads as TGTGCCAGCAGTGAAAGGGGCGGACTAACCTACGAGCAGTACTTC. Protein sequence: CASSERGGLTYEQYF.

The genes are TRBV28 and TRBJ2-3, with D perhaps matching TRBD2 (5 bases). The CDR3 is 16 amino acids. The V gene lost 3 bases and the J gene lost 9 bases, with 22 bases spanning the gap. Germline-derived CDR1 and CDR2 are MDHEN and SYDVKM. In DNA, the CDR3 is TGTGCCAGCAGTTTCTCCGGGTCAGTAGGAACTAGGACGCAGTATTTT. Translation gives CASSFSGSVGTRTQYF.

The chain carries TRBV5-6 and TRBJ2-7; weak D call: TRBD1 (5 bases). Germline loops: CDR1 SGHDT, CDR2 YYEEEE. Trimming removed 1 base at V and 5 bases at J, with 7 bases between. The CDR3 sequence is 12 residues long. Here the CDR3 reads CASSLRQHEQYF. The CDR3 nucleotides are TGTGCCAGCAGCTTGAGACAGCACGAGCAGTACTTC.

CDR3 nucleotides: TGCAGCGTCCCATGGAGATTCAATGAGCAGTTCTTC. Translating gives CSVPWRFNEQFF. The V and J genes are TRBV29-1 and TRBJ2-1, with unresolved D. With 6 bases removed from V and 6 bases from J, the gap between germline ends came to 12 bases. CDR1 and CDR2 (germline): SQVTM, ANQGSEA. The CDR3 sequence is 12 residues long.

The gene calls are TRBV30 and TRBJ1-6; D is uncertain. CDR1 and CDR2 from the germline V gene are GTSNPN and SVGIG (reference sequence). The CDR3 has 15 amino acids. V lost 2 bases to trimming and J lost 5 bases, with 13 bases between them. CDR3: CAWSPFSVNNSPLHF. The CDR3 coding sequence is TGTGCCTGGAGTCCTTTCTCAGTAAATAATTCACCCCTCCACTTT.

The J gene is TRBJ1-5, the V gene TRBV10-3; D ambiguous. V was trimmed by 2 bases and J by 6 bases, leaving 11 bases between them. The CDR3 sequence is 14 residues long. CDR1 and CDR2 from the germline V gene are ENHRY and SYGVKD. The CDR3 DNA sequence: TGTGCCATCAGTGAGGCGAGAGATGGTCAGCCCCAGCATTTT. This translates into CAISEARDGQPQHF.

This chain uses TRBV4-3 with TRBJ2-5; D gene ambiguous. V was shortened by 1 base and J by 1 base, with 10 bases between the two germline ends. Germline V CDR1 and CDR2: LGHNA, YSLEER. CDR3 size: 15 residues. The CDR3 here is CASSQGDRAQETQYF. The DNA of the CDR3 is TGCGCCAGCAGCCAAGGAGATAGGGCCCAAGAGACCCAGTACTTC.

J is TRBJ2-7 and V is TRBV7-8; either TRBD1 or TRBD2 may supply D (6 bases each). The CDR3 has 17 residues. V was trimmed by 0 bases and J by 4 bases, leaving 19 bases between them. Germline V lookup: CDR1 SGHVS, CDR2 FQNEAQ. DNA of the CDR3: TGTGCCAGCAGCTTAGCCGGCGATGGGGGGCGCGGGTACGAGCAGTACTTC. Translation: CASSLAGDGGRGYEQYF.

The chain joins TRBV6-5 to TRBJ1-5; no definite D call. Trimming left V 8 bases short and J 1 base short, with 12 bases between. CDR1 is MNHEY and CDR2 is SVGAGI in the germline V gene. The CDR3 runs to 14 residues. The CDR3 loop reads CASRGRLSNQPQHF. Written as DNA, the CDR3 is TGTGCCAGCCGTGGACGCCTCAGCAATCAGCCCCAGCATTTT.

This chain connects TRBV11-1 to TRBJ1-1; possibly TRBD1 for D (5 bases). Between the trimmed V and J ends, which lost 2 bases and 4 bases, there was a span of 14 bases. Germline assignment: CDR1 SGHAT and CDR2 FQDESV (reference sequence). This CDR3 has 15 residues. The CDR3 nucleotides read TGTGCCAGCAGCTTAAGTTCCCGAGGGACCACTGAAGCTTTCTTT. Its translation is CASSLSSRGTTEAFF.